This paragraph reports one T cell receptor (beta chain). The CDR3 is made up of 15 amino acids. With 4 bases removed from V and 7 bases from J, the gap between germline ends came to 15 bases. The germline gives CDR1 SGHTS, CDR2 YDEGEE. Sequencing was performed with immunoSEQ multiplex PCR; in TCRdb, only in-frame clones are kept and a portion is missing. The table includes about 45,000 clones, roughly 90% detected once. These data originate in a study of OX40 agonist ivuxolimab in advanced cancers. This receptor was taken from an adult with an advanced solid tumor such as melanoma, head and neck, liver or kidney cancer. Specimen: CD4+ or CD8+ T cells sorted from blood, collected in a trial of the OX40 agonist ivuxolimab. The chain employs TRBV5-8 and TRBJ1-6; tentative D call: TRBD1 (5 bases). CDR3 nucleotides: TGTGCCAGCAGCGCATCGACAGTGATCAATTCACCCCTCCACTTT. Residues: CASSASTVINSPLHF.